These 9 T cell receptor beta chains were sequenced from one sample in a study of cytomegalovirus exposure and HLA in healthy donors. Researchers ran the PCR with 60 Vbeta and 13 Jbeta primers. The data were produced by immunoSEQ multiplex PCR, yet TCRdb's version contains in-frame clones alone and is incomplete. This sample has 55,000 to 70,000 clones, with 70% found just once. Sequenced input: PBMCs. These receptors were obtained from a woman aged 55-69 years in good health and CMV-seropositive.

The chain couples TRBV10-3 to TRBJ2-2, with 7 positions matching TRBD1. Trimming removed 4 bases from V and 1 base from J; junction bases left unmatched: 0. Germline assignment: CDR1 ENHRY and CDR2 SYGVKD. The CDR3 covers 14 residues. The CDR3 DNA reads TGTGCCATCAGTGGGACAGGGAACACCGGGGAGCTGTTTTTT. Translated: CAISGTGNTGELFF.

The CDR3 loop is CASSIGRQGGEKLFF. CDR3 nucleotide sequence: TGTGCCAGTAGTATAGGACGGCAGGGCGGTGAAAAACTGTTTTTT. The chain carries TRBV19 and TRBJ1-4; D is possibly TRBD1 (5 bases). The CDR3 contains 15 residues. V was trimmed by 1 base and J by 7 bases, leaving 13 bases between them. Germline-derived CDR1 and CDR2 are LNHDA and SQIVND (reference sequence).

The chain links TRBV5-4 to TRBJ2-1; 11 bases are shared with TRBD2. Germline loops: CDR1 SGHNT, CDR2 YYREEE (reference sequence). The CDR3 is 16 amino acids. The junction had 10 bases not matched to a gene; V was cut back by 4 bases and J by 7 bases. The CDR3 spells CASSDQTSGVMNEQFF. The CDR3, as DNA: TGTGCCAGCAGCGATCAGACTAGCGGGGTTATGAATGAGCAGTTCTTC.

This clone was seen a few times. The chain uses TRBV5-6 and TRBJ2-5; weak D call: TRBD2 (5 bases). This CDR3 spans 13 amino acids. Germline V lookup: CDR1 SGHDT, CDR2 YYEEEE. The ends were cut back, 4 bases at V and 7 bases at J, with 14 bases in the middle. The CDR3 region has the DNA TGTGCCAGCAGCCCGGGAAAATACGGGACCCAGTACTTC. Encoded protein: CASSPGKYGTQYF.

The chain couples TRBV7-2 to TRBJ1-2, with D hard to call. Trimming pared 2 bases from V and 2 bases from J, leaving 9 bases between. The germline V gene has CDR1 SGHTA and CDR2 FQGNSA. This CDR3 is built from 14 residues. The CDR3 coding sequence is TGTGCCAGCAGCTTAACAGCACAGAACTATGGCTACACCTTC. Its protein is CASSLTAQNYGYTF.

This chain joins TRBV9 and TRBJ1-1; 7 bases match TRBD1. V was pared by 3 bases and J by 1 base, with 3 bases of the junction left unmatched. The CDR3 is 14 amino acids. Germline V gene lookup returns CDR1 SGDLS and CDR2 YYNGEE. The CDR3 region has the DNA TGTGCCAGCAGCGATGGGACAGCGAACACTGAAGCTTTCTTT. Residues: CASSDGTANTEAFF. Together with reference TRBV9 and TRBJ1-1, the CDR3 gives the full variable domain: DSGVTQTPKHLITATGQRVTLRCSPRSGDLSVYWYQQSLDQGLQFLIQYYNGEERAKGNILERFSAQQFPDLHSELNLSSLELGDSALYFCASSDGTANTEAFFGQGTRLTVV.

The CDR3 bases are TGCGCCAGCAGCCAGGAGACTAGCGGGGCCTACGAGCAGTACTTC. Its protein is CASSQETSGAYEQYF. This chain connects TRBV4-1 to TRBJ2-5; 11 bases match TRBD2. The DNA end lines up better with TRBJ2-7; the J call may be wrong. Germline V lookup: CDR1 MGHRA, CDR2 YSYEKL. The CDR3 length is 15 residues.

This chain joins TRBV5-6 and TRBJ1-5, with D uncertain. The CDR3 contains 14 residues. Germline loops: CDR1 SGHDT, CDR2 YYEEEE. V dropped 0 bases and J dropped 1 base, with 5 bases sitting between them. The CDR3 DNA reads TGTGCCAGCAGCTTGGCCGGGAGCAATCAGCCCCAGCATTTT. This translates into CASSLAGSNQPQHF.

V is TRBV18 and J is TRBJ1-2, with 7 bases that match TRBD1. CDR1 is KGHSH and CDR2 is LQKENI in the germline V gene. V lost 3 bases and J lost 12; bases outside the gene matches: 10. This CDR3 spans 13 amino acids. CDR3 loop: CASSPGTAYSDTF. CDR3 bases: TGTGCCAGCTCACCGGGGACAGCGTATTCGGACACCTTC.